The present entry profiles one TCR beta chain with its context. This sample was taken from a study of beta chain features in type 1 diabetes. Expressed TCRB transcripts got sequenced, as all isolated RNA was reverse transcribed. Only in-frame clones appear in the TCRdb table, and some are missing; sequencing was by immunoSEQ multiplex PCR. The sample contains around 340,000 clones, around a fifth of which appear only once. Trimming pared 2 bases from V and 10 bases from J, leaving 18 bases between. CDR1 is SGHDN and CDR2 is FVKESK in the germline V gene. The CDR3 runs to 16 residues. The sequence was collected from a woman aged 18-35 years in good health. The chain uses TRBV14 and TRBJ1-6, with unresolved D. The sample was naive CD4+ T cells from blood. For the CDR3, the DNA is TGTGCCAGCAGCCAAACGGAACTAGTTTTTAAGTCACCCCTCCACTTT. This gives the protein CASSQTELVFKSPLHF.